The T cell receptor beta chain described here comes from a study of T cell responses to AZD1222 COVID-19 vaccine. Clones were read by immunoSEQ multiplex PCR, and TCRdb kept only the in-frame ones, dropping some. Of approximately 160,000 clones detected, 90% to 95% appear once; the ten largest clones hold 4.5% to 6.5%. This clone came up once. In germline, CDR1 is SGHRS, CDR2 YFSETQ. After removal of 5 bases from V and 3 bases from J, the junction contained 4 bases not matched to a gene. This CDR3 has 14 amino acids. The sequences come from peripheral blood, collected on day 0 of AZD1222 vaccination. V gene TRBV5-1 combines with J gene TRBJ2-7; 11 bases map to TRBD2. This receptor was obtained from an adult in good health. CDR3 DNA: TGCGCCAGCAGTATTACTAGCGGGAGCTACGAGCAGTACTTC. It is translated as CASSITSGSYEQYF.